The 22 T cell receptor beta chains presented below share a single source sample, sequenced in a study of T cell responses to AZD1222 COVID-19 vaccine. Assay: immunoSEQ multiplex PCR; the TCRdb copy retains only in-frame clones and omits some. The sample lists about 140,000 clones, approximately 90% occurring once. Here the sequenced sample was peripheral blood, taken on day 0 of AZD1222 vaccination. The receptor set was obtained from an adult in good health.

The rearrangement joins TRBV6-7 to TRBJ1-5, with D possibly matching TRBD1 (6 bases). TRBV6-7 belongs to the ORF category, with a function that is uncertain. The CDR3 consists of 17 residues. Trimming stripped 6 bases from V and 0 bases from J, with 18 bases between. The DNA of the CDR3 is TGTGCCAGCAGCCCACCGGACAGCACGTATAGCAATCAGCCCCAGCATTTT. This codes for CASSPPDSTYSNQPQHF.

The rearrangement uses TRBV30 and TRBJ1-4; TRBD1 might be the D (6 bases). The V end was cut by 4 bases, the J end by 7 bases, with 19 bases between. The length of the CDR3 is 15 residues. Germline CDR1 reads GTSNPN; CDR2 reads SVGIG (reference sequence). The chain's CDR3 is CAWNREPPGVEKLFF. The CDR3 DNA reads TGTGCCTGGAATCGGGAGCCTCCAGGGGTTGAAAAACTGTTTTTT.

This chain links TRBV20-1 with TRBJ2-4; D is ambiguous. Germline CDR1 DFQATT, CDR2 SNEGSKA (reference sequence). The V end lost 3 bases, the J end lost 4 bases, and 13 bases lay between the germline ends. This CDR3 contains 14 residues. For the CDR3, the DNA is TGCAGTGCTAGTGTCCTAGGGCCTAAAAACATTCAGTACTTC. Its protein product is CSASVLGPKNIQYF.

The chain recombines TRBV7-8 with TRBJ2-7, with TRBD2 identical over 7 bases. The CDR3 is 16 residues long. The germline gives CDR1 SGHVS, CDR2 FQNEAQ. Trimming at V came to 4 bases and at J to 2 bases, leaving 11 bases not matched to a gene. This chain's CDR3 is CASSSRQAGPPYEQYF. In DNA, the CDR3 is TGTGCCAGCAGCTCCCGTCAAGCGGGGCCCCCCTACGAGCAGTACTTC.

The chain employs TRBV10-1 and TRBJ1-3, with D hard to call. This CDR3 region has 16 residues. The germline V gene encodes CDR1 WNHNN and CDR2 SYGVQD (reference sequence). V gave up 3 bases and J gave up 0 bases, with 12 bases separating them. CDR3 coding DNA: TGCGCCAGCAGTGAAAATCCAGCCTTCTCTGGAAACACCATATATTTT. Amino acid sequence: CASSENPAFSGNTIYF.

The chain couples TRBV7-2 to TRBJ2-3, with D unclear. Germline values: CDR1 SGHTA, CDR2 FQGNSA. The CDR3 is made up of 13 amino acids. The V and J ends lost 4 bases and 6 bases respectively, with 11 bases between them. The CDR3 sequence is CASSSRWWDTQYF. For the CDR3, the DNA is TGTGCCAGCAGCTCCCGATGGTGGGATACGCAGTATTTT. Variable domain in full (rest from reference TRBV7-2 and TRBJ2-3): GAGVSQSPSNKVTEKGKDVELRCDPISGHTALYWYRQSLGQGLEFLIYFQGNSAPDKSGLPSDRFSAERTGGSVSTLTIQRTQQEDSAVYLCASSSRWWDTQYFGPGTRLTVL.

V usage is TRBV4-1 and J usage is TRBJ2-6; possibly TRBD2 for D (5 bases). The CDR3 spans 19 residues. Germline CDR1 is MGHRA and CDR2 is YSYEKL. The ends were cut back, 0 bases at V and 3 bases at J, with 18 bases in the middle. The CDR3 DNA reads TGCGCCAGCAGCCAAGACGGTGGAGAGGGCTCCCTTGGGGCCAACGTCCTGACTTTC. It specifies CASSQDGGEGSLGANVLTF.

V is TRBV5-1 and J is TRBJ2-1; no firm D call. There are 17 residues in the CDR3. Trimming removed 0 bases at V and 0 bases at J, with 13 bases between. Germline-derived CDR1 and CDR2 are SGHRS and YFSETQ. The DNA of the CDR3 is TGCGCCAGCAGCTTGGTTCGGGCGGCCAGCTCCTACAATGAGCAGTTCTTC. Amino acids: CASSLVRAASSYNEQFF.

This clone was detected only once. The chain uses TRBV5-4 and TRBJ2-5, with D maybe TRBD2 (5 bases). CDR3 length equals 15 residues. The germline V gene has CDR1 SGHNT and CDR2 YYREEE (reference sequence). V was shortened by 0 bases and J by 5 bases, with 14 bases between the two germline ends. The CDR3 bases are TGTGCCAGCAGCTTGGTAATCGGGCGGGCGGAGACCCAGTACTTC. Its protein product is CASSLVIGRAETQYF. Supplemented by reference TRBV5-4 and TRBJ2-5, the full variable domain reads ETGVTQSPTHLIKTRGQQVTLRCSSQSGHNTVSWYQQALGQGPQFIFQYYREEENGRGNFPPRFSGLQFPNYSSELNVNALELDDSALYLCASSLVIGRAETQYFGPGTRLLVL.

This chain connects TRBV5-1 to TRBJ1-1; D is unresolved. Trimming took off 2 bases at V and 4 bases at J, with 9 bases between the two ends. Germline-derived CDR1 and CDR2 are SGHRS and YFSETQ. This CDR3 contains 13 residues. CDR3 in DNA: TGCGCCAGCAGCTTTTCGACCGGCACTGAAGCTTTCTTT. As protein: CASSFSTGTEAFF.

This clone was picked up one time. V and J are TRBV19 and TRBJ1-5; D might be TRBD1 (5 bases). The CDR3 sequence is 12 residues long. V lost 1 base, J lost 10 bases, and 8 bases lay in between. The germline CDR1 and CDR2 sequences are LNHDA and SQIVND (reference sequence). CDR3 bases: TGTGCCAGTAGTATAGTCCAGGGACCCCAGCATTTT. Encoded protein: CASSIVQGPQHF.

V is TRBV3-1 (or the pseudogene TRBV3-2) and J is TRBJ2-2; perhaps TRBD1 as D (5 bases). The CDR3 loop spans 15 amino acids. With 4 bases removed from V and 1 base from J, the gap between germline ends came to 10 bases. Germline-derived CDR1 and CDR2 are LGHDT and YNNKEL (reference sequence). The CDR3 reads CASSLLGQNTGELFF. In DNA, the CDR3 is TGTGCCAGCAGCCTACTTGGACAGAACACCGGGGAGCTGTTTTTT.

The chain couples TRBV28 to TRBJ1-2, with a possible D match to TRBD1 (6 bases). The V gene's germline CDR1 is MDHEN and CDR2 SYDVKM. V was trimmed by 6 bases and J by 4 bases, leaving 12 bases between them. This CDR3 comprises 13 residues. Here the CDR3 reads CASRLTRGYGYTF. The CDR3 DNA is TGTGCCAGCAGGCTCACCAGGGGCTATGGCTACACCTTC.

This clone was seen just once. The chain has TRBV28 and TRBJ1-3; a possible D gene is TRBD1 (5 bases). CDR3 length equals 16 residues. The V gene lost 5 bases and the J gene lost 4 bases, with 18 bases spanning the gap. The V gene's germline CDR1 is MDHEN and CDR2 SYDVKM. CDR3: CASSPPEGEIGNTIYF. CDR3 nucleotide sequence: TGTGCCAGCAGTCCCCCGGAAGGGGAGATCGGAAACACCATATATTTT.

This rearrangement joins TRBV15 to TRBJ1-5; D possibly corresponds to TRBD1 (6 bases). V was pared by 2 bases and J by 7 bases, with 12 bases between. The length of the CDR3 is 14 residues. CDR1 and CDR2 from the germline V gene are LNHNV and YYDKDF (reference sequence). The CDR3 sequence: CATSRRTARQPQHF. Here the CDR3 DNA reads TGTGCCACCAGCAGACGGACAGCAAGACAGCCCCAGCATTTT.

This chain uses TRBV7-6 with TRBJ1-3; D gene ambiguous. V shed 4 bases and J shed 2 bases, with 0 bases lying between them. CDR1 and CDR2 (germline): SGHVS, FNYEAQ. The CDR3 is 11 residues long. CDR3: CASSSGNTIYF. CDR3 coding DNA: TGTGCCAGCAGCTCTGGAAACACCATATATTTT.

The CDR3 here is CAWSVGGGHSYGYTF. The DNA of the CDR3 is TGTGCCTGGAGTGTAGGAGGAGGCCACTCCTATGGCTACACCTTC. V and J are TRBV30 and TRBJ1-2; no clear D gene. Germline CDR1 is GTSNPN and CDR2 is SVGIG (reference sequence). This CDR3 region has 15 residues. V lost 0 bases and J lost 4, with 15 bases in between.

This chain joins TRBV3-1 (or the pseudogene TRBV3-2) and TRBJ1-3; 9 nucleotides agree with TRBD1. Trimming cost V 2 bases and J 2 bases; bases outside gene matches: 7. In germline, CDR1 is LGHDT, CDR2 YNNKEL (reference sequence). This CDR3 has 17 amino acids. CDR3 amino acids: CASSQKGRDRAGNTIYF. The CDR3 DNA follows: TGTGCCAGCAGCCAAAAAGGGCGGGACAGGGCTGGAAACACCATATATTTT.

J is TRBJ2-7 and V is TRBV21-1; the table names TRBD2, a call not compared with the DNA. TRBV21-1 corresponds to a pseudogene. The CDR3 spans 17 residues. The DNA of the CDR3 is TGTGCCAGCAGCACGGGGGTAAAGGTTATAATCTCGTACGAGCAGTACTTC. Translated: CASSTGVKVIISYEQYF.

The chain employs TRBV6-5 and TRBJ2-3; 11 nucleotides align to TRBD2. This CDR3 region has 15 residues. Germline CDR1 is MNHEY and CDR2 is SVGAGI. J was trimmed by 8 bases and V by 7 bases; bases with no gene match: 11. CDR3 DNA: TGTGCCAGCACCCAGGGGCTAGCGGGGGGTGGTACGCAGTATTTT. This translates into CASTQGLAGGGTQYF.

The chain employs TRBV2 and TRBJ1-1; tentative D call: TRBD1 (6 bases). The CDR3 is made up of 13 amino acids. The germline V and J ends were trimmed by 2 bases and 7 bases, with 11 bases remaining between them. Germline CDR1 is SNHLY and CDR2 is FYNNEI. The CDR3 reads CASSESGGVEAFF. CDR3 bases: TGTGCCAGCAGTGAATCGGGGGGCGTTGAAGCTTTCTTT. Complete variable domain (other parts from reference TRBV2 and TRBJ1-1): EPEVTQTPSHQVTQMGQEVILRCVPISNHLYFYWYRQILGQKVEFLVSFYNNEISEKSEIFDDQFSVERPDGSNFTLKIRSTKLEDSAMYFCASSESGGVEAFFGQGTRLTVV.

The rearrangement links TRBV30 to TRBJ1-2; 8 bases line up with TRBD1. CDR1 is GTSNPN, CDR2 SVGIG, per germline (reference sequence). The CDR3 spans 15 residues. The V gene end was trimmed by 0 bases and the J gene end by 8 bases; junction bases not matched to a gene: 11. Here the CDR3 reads CAWSVDAQGAQGYTF. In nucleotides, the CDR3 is TGTGCCTGGAGTGTAGATGCTCAGGGGGCTCAGGGCTACACCTTC.